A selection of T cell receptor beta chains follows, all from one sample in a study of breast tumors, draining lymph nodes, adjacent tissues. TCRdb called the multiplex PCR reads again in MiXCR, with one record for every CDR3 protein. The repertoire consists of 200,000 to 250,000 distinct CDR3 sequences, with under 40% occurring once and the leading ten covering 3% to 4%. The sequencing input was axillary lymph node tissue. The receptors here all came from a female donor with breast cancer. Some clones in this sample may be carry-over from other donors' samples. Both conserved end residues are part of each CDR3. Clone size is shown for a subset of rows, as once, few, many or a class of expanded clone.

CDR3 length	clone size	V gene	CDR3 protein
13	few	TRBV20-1	CSAGTGRQSPLHF
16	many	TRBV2	CASGQGALSGANVLTF
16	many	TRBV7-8	CASSLLGEGTNEKLFF
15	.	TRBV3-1	CASSDTPNLGDEQFF
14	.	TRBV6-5	CASSYDTGASPLHF
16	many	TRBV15	CATSRDTRTGKEKLFF
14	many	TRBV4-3	CASSQEGRGEKLFF
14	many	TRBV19	CASSPARGTDTQYF
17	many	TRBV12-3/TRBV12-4	CASSQTGTRGHNNEQFF
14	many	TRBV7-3	CASSFGRPTDTQYF
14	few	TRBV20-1	CSAQTSGAKNIQYF
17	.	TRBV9	CASNRGQGQDAYNEQFF
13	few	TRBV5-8	CASSRDRGSEQYF
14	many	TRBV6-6	CASRPGTGGRGYTF
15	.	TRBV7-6	CASRAVDRPYNEQFF
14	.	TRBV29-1	CSVSTSGGADTQYF
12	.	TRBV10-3	CASSYPDRIQHF
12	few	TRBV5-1	CASSLVADTHYF
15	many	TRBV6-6	CASSYRQGDGNEQFF
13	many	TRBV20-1	CSARDRPDNEQFF
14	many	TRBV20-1	CSATGLADYMTQYF
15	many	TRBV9	CASSARDRGPDTQYF
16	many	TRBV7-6	CASSLGRQATNEKLFF
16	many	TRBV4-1	CASSPLRAGGTDTQYF
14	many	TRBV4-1	CASSQVRDSYEQYF
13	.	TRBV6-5	CASSHSGADTQYF
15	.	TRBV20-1	CSALRRGGSENIQYF
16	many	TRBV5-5	CASSLVQGGMYNEQFF
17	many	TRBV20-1	CSAPGLAGGQGLNEQFF
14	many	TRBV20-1	CSARDPRGHQPQHF
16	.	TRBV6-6	CASSYAGGHTNEKLFF
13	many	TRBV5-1	CASSKDNTYEQYF
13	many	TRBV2	CASTPASGNTIYF
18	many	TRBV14	CASSQDLKGRGSSREQYF
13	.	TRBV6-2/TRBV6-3	CASSYSPSSPLHF
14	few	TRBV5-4	CASSLRGGAGGYTF
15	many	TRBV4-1	CASSQGDRDLEKLFF
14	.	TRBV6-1	CASEPGGIGNTIYF
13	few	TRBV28	CASKDRVGIAQHF
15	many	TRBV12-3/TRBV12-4	CASSSSEVTNEKLFF
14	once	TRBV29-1	CSVPQGPNTGELFF
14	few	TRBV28	CASSPPDRGYGYTF
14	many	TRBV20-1	CSALTSGGPDTQYF
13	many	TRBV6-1	CASIQHSGNTIYF
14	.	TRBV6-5	CASSHGTGVHGYTF
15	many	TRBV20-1	CSARDLRDKTDTQYF
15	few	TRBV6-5	CASSPWDTNTGELFF
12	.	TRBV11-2	CVSSQGGNAQFF
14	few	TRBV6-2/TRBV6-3	CASRKTGGGEKLFF
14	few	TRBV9	CASSVDGTGYGYTF
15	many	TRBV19	CASSNRRGAYQPQHF
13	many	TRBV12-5	CASGFSGFYGYTF